This T cell receptor beta chain was obtained from a study of radiotherapy plus CTLA-4 blockade in lung cancer. Study-level points and caveats: The best prediction of response reportedly came from early blood T cell clone dynamics, with interferon-beta. Following radiotherapy plus ipilimumab, tumor-derived TCR clones expanded in the blood.

The length of the CDR3 is 16 residues. CDR1 and CDR2 from the germline V gene are SGHDT and YYEEEE. V lost 0 bases, J lost 4 bases, and 16 bases lay in between. Sequenced by immunoSEQ multiplex PCR; TCRdb stores in-frame clones only, minus some. Of some 60,000 clones detected, 65% to 80% appear once; the ten largest clones hold 16%. This clone was detected a few times. Its antigen is unidentified. The V gene is TRBV5-6, the J gene TRBJ1-2; possible D gene TRBD1, 6 bases. This sequence was found in a human donor with non-small cell lung cancer who had a complete response to radiotherapy plus ipilimumab. Sequencing used peripheral blood, obtained from a patient treated with radiotherapy plus ipilimumab. CDR3 in DNA: TGTGCCAGCAGCTTGGAAGGGGGGGCGCATGGCTATGGCTACACCTTC. It specifies CASSLEGGAHGYGYTF.